The entry below gives a single T cell receptor beta chain sequence along with its context. Authors' methods: Estimation of nucleated cell counts was performed using reference gene primer amplification. Some clones are missing from TCRdb's copy, which holds only in-frame ones; the method was immunoSEQ multiplex PCR. The V and J calls and clone size come from that table; D and trimming were worked out from the DNA. Here the sample spans 150,000 to 200,000 clones, more than 80% being singletons. The entry originates in a study of blood T cell repertoires in COVID-19. The CDR3 consists of 14 residues. CDR1 is SEHNR, CDR2 FQNEAQ, per germline (reference sequence). With 5 bases removed from V and 5 bases from J, the gap between germline ends came to 12 bases.

The TCR was taken from a man aged 35 to 55 who had recovered from COVID-19. The chain couples TRBV7-9 to TRBJ1-4; D is perhaps TRBD1 (6 bases). Sequencing used PBMCs or T cells enriched from blood (not recorded which). CDR3 DNA: TGTGCCAGCAGCCCGGACAGAACCAATGAAAAACTGTTTTTT. It encodes CASSPDRTNEKLFF.